This TCR beta chain is drawn from a study of blood T cell repertoires in COVID-19. Produced via immunoSEQ multiplex PCR; TCRdb's table is partial and in-frame only. Here the sample spans about 310,000 clones, over 75% being singletons. This receptor was obtained from a man aged 45-65 years with active or convalescent COVID-19. Sequencing input: peripheral blood.

The CDR3 DNA sequence: TGTGCCAGCAGCGAGCGGGGTAGTAACTATTCACCCCTCCACTTT. This gives the protein CASSERGSNYSPLHF. The chain combines TRBV28 with TRBJ1-6; D is ambiguous. Germline values: CDR1 MDHEN, CDR2 SYDVKM. This CDR3 has 15 residues. The ends were cut back, 6 bases at V and 8 bases at J, with 17 bases in the middle.